This T cell receptor delta chain was recovered during a study of human gamma delta and Vdelta1 T cells. This CDR3 is built from 19 residues. V was shortened by 1 base and J by 1 base, with 22 bases between the two germline ends. Germline values: CDR1 TSWWSYY, CDR2 QGS. Turning to this clone: Its antigen is not known.

TCRdb re-called the PCR reads using CATT. The sample lists over 10,000 delta-chain clones, roughly 50% occurring once. The sample taken for sequencing was Vdelta1 gamma-delta T cells from blood grown in culture (DOT cells). This TCR was sampled from a human donor in good health. The V gene is TRDV1, the J gene TRDJ1; D may match TRDD1 or TRDD3 (6 bases each). The CDR3 loop reads CALGERKYWADLGTDKLIF. CDR3 bases: TGTGCTCTTGGGGAACGGAAATACTGGGCTGATTTAGGCACCGATAAACTCATCTTT.